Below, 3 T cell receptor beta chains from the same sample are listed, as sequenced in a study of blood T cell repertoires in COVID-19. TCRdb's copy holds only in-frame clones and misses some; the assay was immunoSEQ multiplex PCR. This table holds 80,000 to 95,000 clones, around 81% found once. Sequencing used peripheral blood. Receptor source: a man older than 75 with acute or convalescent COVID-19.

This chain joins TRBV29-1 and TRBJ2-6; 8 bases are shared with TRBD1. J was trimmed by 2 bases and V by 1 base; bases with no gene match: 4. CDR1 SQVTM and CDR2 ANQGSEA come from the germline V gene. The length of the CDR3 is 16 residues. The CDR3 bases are TGCAGCGTTGAAGGGCGGACAGGGCCTGGGGCCAACGTCCTGACTTTC. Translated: CSVEGRTGPGANVLTF.

The CDR3 DNA reads TGTGCCACCAGTGGGGTTGGGGCTAACACTGAAGCTTTCTTT. Residues: CATSGVGANTEAFF. The gene calls are TRBV24-1 and TRBJ1-1, with D perhaps TRBD1 (5 bases). CDR1 is KGHDR and CDR2 is SFDVKD in the germline V gene. The CDR3 covers 14 residues. V shed 5 bases and J shed 2 bases, with 11 bases lying between them.

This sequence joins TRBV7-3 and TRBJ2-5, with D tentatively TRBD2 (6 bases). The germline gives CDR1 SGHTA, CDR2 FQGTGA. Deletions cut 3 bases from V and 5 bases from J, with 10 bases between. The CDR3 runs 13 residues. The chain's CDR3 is CASSFGGVETQYF. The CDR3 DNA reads TGTGCCAGCAGCTTCGGGGGAGTGGAGACCCAGTACTTC.